The 13 T cell receptor beta chains reported below all come from one sample, sequenced in a study of blood T cell repertoires in COVID-19. Assay used: immunoSEQ multiplex PCR; TCRdb lists only in-frame clones, some missing. The sample has some 100,000 clones; 88% are singletons. Material: peripheral blood. These receptors were taken from a woman aged 60 to 75 with acute or convalescent COVID-19.

V is TRBV4-2 and J is TRBJ2-3; the match to TRBD2 covers 8 bases. Germline assignment: CDR1 LGHNA and CDR2 YNFKEQ. The CDR3 covers 17 residues. V dropped 1 base and J dropped 2; count of bases not matched to a gene: 8. The CDR3 DNA reads TGTGCCAGCAGCCAAGGAGGCAGCGGGAGCCCCACAGATACGCAGTATTTT. As protein: CASSQGGSGSPTDTQYF.

The chain joins TRBV7-9 to TRBJ1-4; 7 bases align to TRBD1. Germline V gene sequence: CDR1 SEHNR, CDR2 FQNEAQ (reference sequence). There are 15 residues in the CDR3. V shed 4 bases, J shed 11 bases, and the junction held 13 bases outside the gene matches. DNA of the CDR3: TGTGCCAGCAGCTCAACCAGGGGGGAATTGGACAAACTGTTTTTT. This encodes CASSSTRGELDKLFF.

V is TRBV10-3 and J is TRBJ2-1, with TRBD2 matching 11 bases. Germline loops: CDR1 ENHRY, CDR2 SYGVKD. V lost 5 bases, J lost 7 bases, and 22 bases stayed unmatched. This CDR3 contains 20 residues. CDR3 in amino acids: CAISLSTSGASRRGENEQFF. In DNA, the CDR3 is TGTGCCATCAGTTTATCGACTAGCGGGGCAAGTCGGAGAGGTGAGAATGAGCAGTTCTTC.

V gene TRBV12-5 combines with J gene TRBJ1-1; no definite D call. V lost 5 bases and J 0 bases, leaving 10 bases between the germline ends. Germline-derived CDR1 and CDR2 are LGHNT and FRNRAP. The CDR3 consists of 14 residues. This CDR3 reads CASGPPGMNTEAFF. CDR3 sequence (DNA): TGTGCTAGTGGTCCCCCGGGGATGAACACTGAAGCTTTCTTT.

V gene TRBV27 combines with J gene TRBJ2-1; possibly TRBD2 for D (6 bases). CDR3 length: 15 residues. The germline V gene encodes CDR1 MNHEY and CDR2 SMNVEV (reference sequence). Trimming took 5 bases from V and 3 from J, leaving 14 bases between them. The CDR3 sequence: CASSGATEGYNEQFF. CDR3 bases: TGTGCCAGCAGTGGGGCGACGGAGGGCTACAATGAGCAGTTCTTC.

The chain carries TRBV4-1 and TRBJ2-7, with 16 positions matching TRBD2. Germline trimming cut 2 bases from V and 5 bases from J; bases unmatched to any gene: 12. This CDR3 has 19 amino acids. The germline V gene encodes CDR1 MGHRA and CDR2 YSYEKL. The CDR3 nucleotides read TGCGCCAGCAGCCAAACCTTGGGACTAGCGGGAGGGGCCGTCCACGAGCAGTACTTC. It translates to CASSQTLGLAGGAVHEQYF.

This clone turned up a few times. This chain joins TRBV6-5 and TRBJ2-1, with TRBD2 matching over 10 bases. The CDR3 is 15 amino acids. Germline CDR1 reads MNHEY; CDR2 reads SVGAGI. The junction had 4 bases not matched to a gene; V was cut back by 7 bases and J by 1 base. The CDR3 spells CASMVTSGSYNEQFF. The CDR3, as DNA: TGTGCCAGCATGGTGACTAGCGGGTCCTACAATGAGCAGTTCTTC.

DNA of the CDR3: TGCGCCAGCAGCTTGGATGGCGGGAGGGCCTTTGAGACCCAGTACTTC. Translating gives CASSLDGGRAFETQYF. The V call is TRBV5-1, the J call TRBJ2-5; 9 bases map to TRBD2. V lost 0 bases, J lost 5 bases, and 8 bases stayed unmatched. Per germline, CDR1 SGHRS and CDR2 YFSETQ. This CDR3 has 16 amino acids.

The gene calls are TRBV5-5 and TRBJ2-7, with TRBD1 matching 7 bases. This CDR3 spans 20 amino acids. Germline lookup yields CDR1 SGHKS and CDR2 YYEKEE (reference sequence). Trimming removed 0 bases from V and 2 bases from J; junction bases left unmatched: 20. The CDR3 spells CASSLAPGKIGSGGPYEQYF. The DNA for the CDR3 is TGTGCCAGCAGCTTGGCTCCGGGTAAGATAGGCTCAGGGGGTCCCTACGAGCAGTACTTC.

This clone has a handful of counts. The rearrangement uses TRBV30 and TRBJ1-6, with 8 bases fitting TRBD1. The CDR3 spans 17 residues. CDR1 and CDR2 (germline): GTSNPN, SVGIG (reference sequence). The V gene end was trimmed by 5 bases and the J gene end by 10 bases; junction bases not matched to a gene: 19. CDR3 amino acids: CAWAAGAPGGASSPLHF. The CDR3 coding sequence is TGTGCCTGGGCCGCGGGTGCACCAGGGGGCGCGTCCTCACCCCTCCACTTT.

The chain uses TRBV28 and TRBJ1-2; a possible D gene is TRBD1 (5 bases). The germline gives CDR1 MDHEN, CDR2 SYDVKM. V was clipped by 5 bases and J by 8 bases, with 12 bases between them. The CDR3 spans 12 residues. The CDR3 nucleotides are TGTGCCAGCAGTCTCCCCGGGGGGGGCTACACCTTC. This gives the protein CASSLPGGGYTF.

The CDR3 DNA follows: TGTGCCTGGAGGAAACAGGGTTGGGGCTATGGCTACACCTTC. As protein: CAWRKQGWGYGYTF. The chain is built from TRBV30 and TRBJ1-2, with D possibly being TRBD1 (6 bases). The germline V gene encodes CDR1 GTSNPN and CDR2 SVGIG (reference sequence). The CDR3 extends over 14 amino acids. Trimming shortened V by 3 bases and J by 4 bases, and 15 bases separated the two germline ends.

This chain connects TRBV9 to TRBJ2-1, with 10 bases lining up with TRBD2. This CDR3 contains 14 residues. With V trimmed by 0 bases and J by 9 bases, 3 bases remained unmatched. CDR1 SGDLS and CDR2 YYNGEE come from the germline V gene. The CDR3 loop reads CASSVGLAGVEQFF. The CDR3 coding sequence is TGTGCCAGCAGCGTAGGGCTAGCGGGAGTTGAGCAGTTCTTC.